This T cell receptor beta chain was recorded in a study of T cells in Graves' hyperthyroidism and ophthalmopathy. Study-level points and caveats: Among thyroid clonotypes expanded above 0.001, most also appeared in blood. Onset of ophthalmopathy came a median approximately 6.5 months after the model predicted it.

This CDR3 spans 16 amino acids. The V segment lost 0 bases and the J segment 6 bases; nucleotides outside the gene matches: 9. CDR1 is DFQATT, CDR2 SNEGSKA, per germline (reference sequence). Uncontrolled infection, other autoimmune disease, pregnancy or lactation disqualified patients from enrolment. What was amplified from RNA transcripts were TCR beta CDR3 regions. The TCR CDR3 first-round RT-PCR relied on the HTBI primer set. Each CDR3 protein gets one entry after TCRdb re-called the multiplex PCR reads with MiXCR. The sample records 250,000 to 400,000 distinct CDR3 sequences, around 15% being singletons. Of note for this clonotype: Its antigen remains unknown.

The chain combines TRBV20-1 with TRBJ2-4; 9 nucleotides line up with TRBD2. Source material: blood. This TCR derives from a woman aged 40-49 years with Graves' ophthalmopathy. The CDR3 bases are TGCAGTGCTAGAGATGTTGCGGGAGGGGGAGGAAACATTCAGTACTTC. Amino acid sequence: CSARDVAGGGGNIQYF.